This TCR beta chain was sequenced in a study of blood T cell repertoires in COVID-19. Source study methods: Estimates of nucleated cell counts were drawn from the amplification of reference gene primers. Method: immunoSEQ multiplex PCR; TCRdb's copy keeps in-frame clones and lacks some. V, J and clone size are taken as reported in that table, and D and trimming were inferred from the DNA itself. The sample yields more than 80,000 clones, 65% to 85% seen once. This CDR3 has 15 amino acids. CDR1 and CDR2 from the germline V gene are MNHEY and SVGAGI. The V gene lost 4 bases and the J gene lost 8 bases, with 17 bases spanning the gap.

Material: peripheral blood. The sequence derives from a woman of 80 years or more with active or convalescent COVID-19. The chain recombines TRBV6-5 with TRBJ1-4; D perhaps matches TRBD1 (6 bases). CDR3 residues: CASSLNPGTSEKLFF. The CDR3 DNA reads TGTGCCAGCAGTTTAAATCCGGGGACATCCGAAAAACTGTTTTTT.